A single T cell receptor (beta chain) is shown here with its context. No antigen is known for it. The CDR3 runs 17 residues. The germline V gene has CDR1 WNHNN and CDR2 SYGVQD (reference sequence). V was pared by 6 bases and J by 2 bases, with 9 bases of the junction left unmatched. The data were taken from a study of shared clonotypes between healthy human individuals. The study, taken as a whole, reports: Researchers found naive subsets generally carried larger estimated richness than memory subsets.

Method: immunoSEQ multiplex PCR; TCRdb's copy keeps in-frame clones and lacks some. This table has some 2.4 million clones, approximately 93% appearing once. The specimen was naive CD4+ T cells from PBMCs. Described subset: CD45RA+ positively selected. This TCR derives from a man younger than 35 in good health. Some clones in this sample may be carry-over from other donors' samples. This chain joins TRBV10-1 and TRBJ2-6, with TRBD1 matching over 8 bases. The CDR3 loop reads CASRNGTGRPGANVLTF. The CDR3 region has the DNA TGCGCCAGCAGAAACGGGACAGGTCGGCCTGGGGCCAACGTCCTGACTTTC.